This record looks at one T cell receptor beta chain sequence and its context. The antigen is undetermined. This sample was included in a study of type 1 regulatory T cells. General study findings and limits: Compared with non-Tr1 cells, Tr1 cells showed a narrower TCR repertoire.

Looked up from germline, CDR1 is DFQATT and CDR2 is SNEGSKA (reference sequence). Trimming shortened V by 6 bases and J by 3 bases, and 10 bases separated the two germline ends. CDR3 length equals 12 residues. Each CDR3 protein is one row after TCRdb ran MiXCR on the reads. The sample lists roughly 71,000 distinct CDR3 sequences, 20% to 25% occurring once. The sample taken for sequencing was cultured type 1 regulatory T (Tr1) cells, either the whole culture or a sorted fraction (not recorded which). The rearrangement uses TRBV20-1 and TRBJ2-3; possibly TRBD1 for D (5 bases). The TCR comes from a human donor in good health. Here the CDR3 DNA reads TGCAGTGCCGAAGGGGCGACAGATACGCAGTATTTT. This translates into CSAEGATDTQYF.